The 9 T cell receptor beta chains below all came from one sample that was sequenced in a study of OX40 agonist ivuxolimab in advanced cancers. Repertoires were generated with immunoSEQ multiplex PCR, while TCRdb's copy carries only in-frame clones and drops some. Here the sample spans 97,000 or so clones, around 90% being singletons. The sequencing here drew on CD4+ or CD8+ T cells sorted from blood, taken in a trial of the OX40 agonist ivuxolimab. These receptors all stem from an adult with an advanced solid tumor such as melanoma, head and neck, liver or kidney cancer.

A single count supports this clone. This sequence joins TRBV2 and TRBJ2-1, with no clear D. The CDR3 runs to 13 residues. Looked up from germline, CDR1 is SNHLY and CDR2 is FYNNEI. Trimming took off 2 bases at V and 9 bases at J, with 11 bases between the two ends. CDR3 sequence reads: CASSEQHSSEQFF. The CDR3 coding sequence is TGTGCCAGCAGTGAACAACACTCCTCTGAGCAGTTCTTC.

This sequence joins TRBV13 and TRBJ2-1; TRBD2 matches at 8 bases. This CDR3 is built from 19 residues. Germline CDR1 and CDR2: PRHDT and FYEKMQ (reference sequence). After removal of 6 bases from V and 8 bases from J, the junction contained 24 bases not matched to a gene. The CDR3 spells CASSHLTRGPGLALDEQFF. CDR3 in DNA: TGTGCCAGCAGTCATTTGACCCGGGGGCCCGGACTAGCATTGGATGAGCAGTTCTTC.

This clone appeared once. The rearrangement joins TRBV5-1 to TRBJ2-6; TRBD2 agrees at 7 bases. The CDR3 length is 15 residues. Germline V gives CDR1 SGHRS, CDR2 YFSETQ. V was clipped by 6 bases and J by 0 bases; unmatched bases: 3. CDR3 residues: CASTRGDSGANVLTF. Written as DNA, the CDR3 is TGCGCCAGCACTCGGGGGGACTCTGGGGCCAACGTCCTGACTTTC.

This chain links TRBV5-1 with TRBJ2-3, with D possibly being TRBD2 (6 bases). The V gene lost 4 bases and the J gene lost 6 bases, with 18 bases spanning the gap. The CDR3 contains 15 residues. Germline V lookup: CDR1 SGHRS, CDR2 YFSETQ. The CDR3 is CASSPSQLGGDTQYF. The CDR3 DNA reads TGCGCCAGCAGCCCCAGTCAGCTAGGAGGGGATACGCAGTATTTT.

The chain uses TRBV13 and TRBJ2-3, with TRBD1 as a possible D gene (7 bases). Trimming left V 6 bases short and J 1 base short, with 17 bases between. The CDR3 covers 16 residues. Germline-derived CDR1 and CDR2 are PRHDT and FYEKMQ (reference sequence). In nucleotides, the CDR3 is TGTGCCAGCAGGCCTCAGGGGGGAGATGGCACAGATACGCAGTATTTT. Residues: CASRPQGGDGTDTQYF.

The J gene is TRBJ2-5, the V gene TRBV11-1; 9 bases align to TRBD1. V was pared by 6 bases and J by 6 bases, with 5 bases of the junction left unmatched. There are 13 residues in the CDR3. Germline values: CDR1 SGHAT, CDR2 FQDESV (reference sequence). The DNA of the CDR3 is TGTGCCAGCAGGGCCGGGACAGGGAAGACCCAGTACTTC. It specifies CASRAGTGKTQYF.

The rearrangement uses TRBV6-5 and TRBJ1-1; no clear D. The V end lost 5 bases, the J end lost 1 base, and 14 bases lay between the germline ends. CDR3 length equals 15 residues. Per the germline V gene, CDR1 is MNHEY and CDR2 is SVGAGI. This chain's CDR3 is CASSKPTLGNTEAFF. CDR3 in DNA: TGTGCCAGCAGTAAACCAACTCTAGGGAACACTGAAGCTTTCTTT.

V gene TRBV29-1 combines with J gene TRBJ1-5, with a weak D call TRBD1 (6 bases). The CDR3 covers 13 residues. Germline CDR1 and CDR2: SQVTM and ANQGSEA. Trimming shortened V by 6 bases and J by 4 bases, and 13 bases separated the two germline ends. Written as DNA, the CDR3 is TGCAGCGTCATTGGAACAGGGAATCAGCCCCAGCATTTT. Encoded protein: CSVIGTGNQPQHF. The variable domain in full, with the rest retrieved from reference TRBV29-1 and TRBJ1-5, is SAVISQKPSRDICQRGTSLTIQCQVDSQVTMMFWYRQQPGQSLTLIATANQGSEATYESGFVIDKFPISRPNLTFSTLTVSNMSPEDSSIYLCSVIGTGNQPQHFGDGTRLSIL.

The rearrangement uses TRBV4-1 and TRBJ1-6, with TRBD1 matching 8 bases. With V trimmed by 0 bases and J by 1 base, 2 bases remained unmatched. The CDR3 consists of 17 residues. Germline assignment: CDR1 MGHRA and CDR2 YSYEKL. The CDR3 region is CASSQEQGASYNSPLHF. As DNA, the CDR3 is TGCGCCAGCAGCCAAGAGCAGGGGGCTTCCTATAATTCACCCCTCCACTTT.